The T cell receptor (beta chain) under discussion was sequenced for a study of identical twins. The CDR3 length is 14 residues. The germline V gene has CDR1 SGHNT and CDR2 YYREEE (reference sequence). With 1 base removed from V and 2 bases from J, the gap between germline ends came to 9 bases. In TCRdb, the 5' RACE reads were re-called with MiXCR into one record per CDR3 protein. Among 700,000 or so distinct CDR3 sequences listed, under 9% were seen once. This sample was shared with a second study, whose subject was yellow fever vaccine responses in identical twins. That work states: Convergence reportedly seemed to mark part of the twins' vaccine T cell response, with personalization marking the rest.

The rearrangement uses TRBV5-4 and TRBJ2-5; D not certain. Specimen: PBMCs. This sequence originates from a woman between 18 and 29 years old in good health. The CDR3 DNA sequence: TGTGCCAGCAGCTTGAGGGCAGGTCAAGAGACCCAGTACTTC. This codes for CASSLRAGQETQYF.